This T cell receptor (beta chain) emerged from a study of cytomegalovirus exposure and HLA in healthy donors. Overall study findings and caveats: For most TCR sequences rarity was the rule, although some public TCRs occurred in many donors.

CDR1 is SGHRS, CDR2 YFSETQ, per germline. The CDR3 has 16 amino acids. With V trimmed by 4 bases and J by 3 bases, 11 bases remained unmatched. This clone came up a few times. What it recognizes is unknown. PCR primers comprised 60 Vbeta and 13 Jbeta primers. Assay used: immunoSEQ multiplex PCR; TCRdb lists only in-frame clones, some missing. The table has 100,000 or so clones, approximately 74% seen once. This receptor was obtained from a woman between 35 and 50 years old in good health and CMV-seronegative. The sample consisted of PBMCs. The chain joins TRBV5-1 to TRBJ2-5; the match to TRBD2 covers 8 bases. CDR3 coding DNA: TGCGCCAGCAGCCCCGGGAGGGCCGTCCGGGAAGAGACCCAGTACTTC. This translates into CASSPGRAVREETQYF.